Below, 30 T cell receptor beta chains from the same sample are listed, as sequenced in a study of early T cells in non-severe SARS-CoV-2 infection. TCRdb used MiXCR to reprocess the 5' RACE reads, holding one entry per CDR3 protein. Altogether over 30,000 distinct CDR3 sequences are present, around 4.3% being singletons, with the ten largest covering about 5.5%. Material for sequencing was whole blood. These receptor sequences come from an adult who was a healthcare worker with PCR-confirmed SARS-CoV-2 infection or an uninfected control (not recorded which).

In this sample, this clonotype turned up a few times. The chain couples TRBV20-1 to TRBJ2-7; 11 bases match TRBD1. Germline trimming cut 4 bases from V and 5 bases from J; bases unmatched to any gene: 7. CDR3 length: 14 residues. Germline CDR1 reads DFQATT; CDR2 reads SNEGSKA (reference sequence). CDR3 DNA sequence: TGCAGTGCTACCGGACAGGGGGCTCCCCACGAGCAGTACTTC. Its protein is CSATGQGAPHEQYF.

At least ten counts were recorded for this clonotype. CDR3 amino acids: CAAGTVNTGELFF. CDR3 DNA: TGTGCCGCCGGGACAGTCAACACCGGGGAGCTGTTTTTT. The chain couples TRBV28 to TRBJ2-2; 7 nucleotides agree with TRBD1. Germline trimming cut 11 bases from V and 2 bases from J; bases unmatched to any gene: 5. The CDR3 consists of 13 residues. Germline loops: CDR1 MDHEN, CDR2 SYDVKM. The entire variable domain, with the rest obtained from reference TRBV28 and TRBJ2-2, is as follows: DVKVTQSSRYLVKRTGEKVFLECVQDMDHENMFWYRQDPGLGLRLIYFSYDVKMKEKGDIPEGYSVSREKKERFSLILESASTNQTSMYLCAAGTVNTGELFFGEGSRLTVL.

This clonotype was detected only once. The chain joins TRBV6-6 to TRBJ2-3, with 11 bases lining up with TRBD2. Germline CDR1 is MNHNY and CDR2 is SVGAGI (reference sequence). The CDR3 loop spans 18 amino acids. J was trimmed by 3 bases and V by 7 bases; bases with no gene match: 15. The CDR3 sequence: CASTIAGGPNRRTDTQYF. The CDR3 DNA reads as TGTGCCAGCACGATAGCGGGGGGGCCCAACAGAAGAACAGATACGCAGTATTTT.

This clonotype was seen ten or more times. Here the CDR3 reads CASSAGGQTYEQYF. As DNA, the CDR3 is TGTGCCAGCAGCGCAGGGGGGCAGACCTACGAGCAGTACTTC. The chain recombines TRBV9 with TRBJ2-7; TRBD1 might be the D (7 bases). Germline loops: CDR1 SGDLS, CDR2 YYNGEE. Trimming stripped 3 bases from V and 2 bases from J, with 12 bases between. The CDR3 has 14 amino acids.

This clonotype was observed at least ten times. The chain joins TRBV5-6 to TRBJ2-7; D gene unclear. V lost 4 bases to trimming and J lost 3 bases, with 14 bases between them. CDR1 and CDR2 from the germline V gene are SGHDT and YYEEEE. There are 14 residues in the CDR3. The CDR3 sequence is CASSPTVGVYEQYF. DNA of the CDR3: TGTGCCAGCAGCCCTACGGTTGGGGTCTACGAGCAGTACTTC.

This clonotype was detected many times. The genes are TRBV10-3 and TRBJ2-1, with 8 bases lining up with TRBD1. The CDR3 runs to 16 residues. Germline CDR1 reads ENHRY; CDR2 reads SYGVKD. Trimming took 0 bases from V and 4 from J; bases not matched to a gene: 5. In DNA, the CDR3 is TGTGCCATCAGTGAGTCATCCAGGGGGCTGTACAATGAGCAGTTCTTC. Encoded protein: CAISESSRGLYNEQFF.

In its sample, this clonotype was seen many times. The gene calls are TRBV27 and TRBJ1-2; TRBD1 aligns across 11 bases. The length of the CDR3 is 15 residues. The V gene's germline CDR1 is MNHEY and CDR2 SMNVEV (reference sequence). The V and J ends lost 3 bases and 8 bases, in that order; junction bases with no gene match: 8. The chain's CDR3 is CASSFRTGGLRGYTF. As DNA, the CDR3 is TGTGCCAGCAGTTTCAGGACAGGGGGCCTTCGAGGCTACACCTTC.

The chain recombines TRBV11-3 with TRBJ2-2, with D unclear. The length of the CDR3 is 13 residues. V lost 0 bases, J lost 4 bases, and 3 bases lay in between. Germline CDR1 reads SGHNT; CDR2 reads YENEEA. This chain's CDR3 is CASSLEVTGELFF. CDR3 bases: TGTGCCAGCAGCTTAGAAGTCACCGGGGAGCTGTTTTTT.

This clonotype occurred many times. The J gene is TRBJ1-1, the V gene TRBV12-3 or TRBV12-4, with D unclear. The germline V and J ends were trimmed by 4 bases and 0 bases, with 9 bases remaining between them. The CDR3 loop spans 14 amino acids. The CDR3 nucleotides read TGTGCCAGCAGTTCCCTGCCTCTGAACACTGAAGCTTTCTTT. As protein: CASSSLPLNTEAFF.

This clonotype came up many times. The chain has TRBV29-1 and TRBJ2-7; the D is unclear. Trimming stripped 7 bases from V and 3 bases from J, with 13 bases between. This CDR3 is built from 12 residues. CDR1 is SQVTM and CDR2 is ANQGSEA in the germline V gene. The CDR3 region has the DNA TGCAGCGCTCACGACGGTAACTACGAGCAGTACTTC. Protein sequence: CSAHDGNYEQYF.

This clonotype was seen at least ten times. The chain recombines TRBV12-3 or TRBV12-4 with TRBJ2-3, with 10 bases lining up with TRBD2. The CDR3 length is 16 residues. The junction had 10 bases not matched to a gene; V was cut back by 6 bases and J by 4 bases. The CDR3: CASSLFSSGSADTQYF. Here the CDR3 DNA reads TGTGCCAGCAGCCTCTTCTCTAGCGGGAGCGCAGATACGCAGTATTTT.

This clonotype was counted many times. The chain links TRBV7-2 to TRBJ2-2; D is ambiguous. The CDR3 is 12 amino acids. Germline lookup yields CDR1 SGHTA and CDR2 FQGNSA. The germline V and J ends were trimmed by 4 bases and 7 bases, with 7 bases remaining between them. CDR3 residues: CASSSWNGELFF. The CDR3 DNA reads as TGTGCCAGCAGCTCCTGGAACGGGGAGCTGTTTTTT.

This clonotype was picked up many times. The V gene is TRBV18, the J gene TRBJ2-7, with D perhaps matching TRBD1 (5 bases). The CDR3 totals 15 residues. Trimming took 3 bases from V and 2 from J, leaving 14 bases between them. Germline CDR1 reads KGHSH; CDR2 reads LQKENI. The chain's CDR3 is CASSPYDSRPYEQYF. The CDR3 nucleotides read TGTGCCAGCTCACCCTATGACAGTAGGCCCTACGAGCAGTACTTC.

This clonotype was seen repeatedly, ten times or more. This chain links TRBV28 with TRBJ1-5; D is uncertain. Germline CDR1 reads MDHEN; CDR2 reads SYDVKM. CDR3 length: 12 residues. The V gene lost 3 bases and the J gene lost 7 bases, with 7 bases spanning the gap. This chain's CDR3 is CASSFPRQPQHF. CDR3 in DNA: TGTGCCAGCAGTTTCCCAAGGCAGCCCCAGCATTTT.

This clonotype has a count of ten or more. This rearrangement joins TRBV7-2 to TRBJ2-5; D might be TRBD2 (6 bases). This CDR3 has 13 residues. V was shortened by 5 bases and J by 1 base, with 8 bases between the two germline ends. Germline loops: CDR1 SGHTA, CDR2 FQGNSA. The CDR3 protein is CASSRDFQETQYF. For the CDR3, the DNA is TGTGCCAGCAGCAGGGACTTCCAAGAGACCCAGTACTTC.

Many counts were recorded for this clonotype. This chain connects TRBV20-1 to TRBJ2-5; D is perhaps TRBD1 (5 bases). The CDR3 contains 14 residues. V gave up 0 bases and J gave up 5 bases, with 13 bases separating them. Germline assignment: CDR1 DFQATT and CDR2 SNEGSKA (reference sequence). For the CDR3, the DNA is TGCAGTGCTAGAGACGCAGGGCCTGGGGAGACCCAGTACTTC. Translating gives CSARDAGPGETQYF.

This clonotype was recorded a few times. J is TRBJ2-5 and V is TRBV4-1; 11 nucleotides align to TRBD2. Germline V lookup: CDR1 MGHRA, CDR2 YSYEKL. Trimming took 0 bases from V and 2 from J; bases not matched to a gene: 2. CDR3 length: 16 amino acids. The CDR3 bases are TGCGCCAGCAGCCAAGATAGGACTAGCGGGCAAGAGACCCAGTACTTC. Its protein product is CASSQDRTSGQETQYF.

The rearrangement joins TRBV11-2 to TRBJ1-2; D is unclear. V was cut by 0 bases and J by 10 bases, with 18 bases left in between. Germline V lookup: CDR1 SGHAT, CDR2 FQNNGV. The CDR3 length is 15 residues. The CDR3 sequence is CASSLDKSPAVDYTF. CDR3 nucleotides: TGTGCCAGCAGCTTAGATAAATCGCCGGCGGTTGACTACACCTTC.

This clonotype was counted many times. This rearrangement joins TRBV7-9 to TRBJ2-2; 10 bases line up with TRBD1. V dropped 5 bases and J dropped 5; count of bases not matched to a gene: 8. Per germline, CDR1 SEHNR and CDR2 FQNEAQ (reference sequence). The CDR3 runs to 16 residues. CDR3 loop: CASSQDRGRSTGELFF. Here the CDR3 DNA reads TGTGCCAGCAGCCAGGACAGGGGGAGAAGTACCGGGGAGCTGTTTTTT.

In this sample, this clonotype turned up many times. CDR3 in DNA: TGTGCCAGCAGCCAAGGGGGGCCAGGGGGCTATCAGCCCCAGCATTTT. It encodes CASSQGGPGGYQPQHF. The V call is TRBV3-1, the J call TRBJ1-5; 8 bases fit TRBD1. V lost 1 base and J lost 5; bases outside the gene matches: 7. CDR3 length: 16 amino acids. CDR1 and CDR2 from the germline V gene are LGHDT and YNNKEL (reference sequence). The full variable domain, rest sourced from reference TRBV3-1 and TRBJ1-5, is DTAVSQTPKYLVTQMGNDKSIKCEQNLGHDTMYWYKQDSKKFLKIMFSYNNKELIINETVPNRFSPKSPDKAHLNLHINSLELGDSAVYFCASSQGGPGGYQPQHFGDGTRLSIL.

V usage is TRBV5-5 and J usage is TRBJ2-1, with 10 bases that match TRBD2. The CDR3 sequence is 17 residues long. From germline, CDR1 is SGHKS and CDR2 YYEKEE (reference sequence). J gave up 4 bases and V 0 bases, and 7 bases lay outside the gene matches. The CDR3 DNA reads as TGTGCCAGCAGCTTGGCGGCTAGCGGGAGAGTATACAATGAGCAGTTCTTC. It codes for CASSLAASGRVYNEQFF.

This clonotype was seen many times. CDR3 loop: CASSSSGRVQETQYF. CDR3 nucleotides: TGTGCCAGCAGCTCTAGCGGGAGAGTACAAGAGACCCAGTACTTC. The chain is built from TRBV3-1 and TRBJ2-5; 10 nucleotides align to TRBD2. The CDR3 consists of 15 residues. Germline V CDR1 and CDR2: LGHDT, YNNKEL (reference sequence). J lost 2 bases, V lost 5 bases, and 5 bases had no gene match.

This clonotype was counted many times. The chain has TRBV29-1 and TRBJ1-2, with TRBD1 matching over 10 bases. Trimming took 1 base from V and 4 from J; bases not matched to a gene: 3. The CDR3 has 14 amino acids. Germline lookup yields CDR1 SQVTM and CDR2 ANQGSEA. CDR3 in amino acids: CSVEVGQGGYGYTF. DNA of the CDR3: TGCAGCGTTGAAGTTGGACAGGGGGGCTATGGCTACACCTTC. Variable domain in full (rest from reference TRBV29-1 and TRBJ1-2): SAVISQKPSRDICQRGTSLTIQCQVDSQVTMMFWYRQQPGQSLTLIATANQGSEATYESGFVIDKFPISRPNLTFSTLTVSNMSPEDSSIYLCSVEVGQGGYGYTFGSGTRLTVV.

The chain recombines TRBV11-1 with TRBJ2-6; the D call may be TRBD1 or TRBD2 (5 bases each). Germline lookup yields CDR1 SGHAT and CDR2 FQDESV (reference sequence). The V and J ends lost 5 bases and 13 bases respectively, with 18 bases between them. The CDR3 sequence is 14 residues long. The CDR3 DNA reads as TGTGCCAGCAGCCCCCTCGGGACGGTCAGTGTCCTGACTTTC. Its protein product is CASSPLGTVSVLTF. The whole variable domain, filled in from reference TRBV11-1 and TRBJ2-6, reads EAEVAQSPRYKITEKSQAVAFWCDPISGHATLYWYRQILGQGPELLVQFQDESVVDDSQLPKDRFSAERLKGVDSTLKIQPAELGDSAMYLCASSPLGTVSVLTFGAGSRLTVL.

This clonotype has a handful of counts. The CDR3 DNA reads TGTGCCAGCAGTGGACTAGCGGGAGAAATCGAGACCCAGTACTTC. Residues: CASSGLAGEIETQYF. The rearrangement uses TRBV12-3 or TRBV12-4 and TRBJ2-5; 13 nucleotides line up with TRBD2. Trimming at V came to 5 bases and at J to 5 bases, leaving 5 bases not matched to a gene. The CDR3 totals 15 residues.

Many counts were recorded for this clonotype. The chain recombines TRBV4-1 with TRBJ2-7, with 13 bases lining up with TRBD2. Germline V gene data show CDR1 as MGHRA and CDR2 as YSYEKL. The CDR3 spans 16 residues. V lost 2 bases, J lost 5 bases, and 6 bases stayed unmatched. CDR3 protein: CASSQFPGLAGHEQYF. The CDR3 nucleotides are TGCGCCAGCAGCCAATTCCCGGGACTAGCGGGACACGAGCAGTACTTC.

The sample holds many counts of this clonotype. Mismatch with germline at one junction end may stem from a read error. The rearrangement uses TRBV7-2 and TRBJ2-1; 10 nucleotides align to TRBD2. Germline CDR1 and CDR2: SGHTA and FQGNSA. This CDR3 is built from 13 residues. Here the CDR3 reads CASRAGGENGQFF. The CDR3 DNA sequence: TGTGCCAGCAGAGCGGGAGGGGAGAATGGGCAGTTCTTC.

This clonotype came up a few times. V is TRBV6-2 or TRBV6-3 and J is TRBJ2-2, with 10 bases identical to TRBD1. With 6 bases clipped from V and 6 bases from J, the junction kept 1 base outside the gene matches. CDR1 and CDR2 from the germline V gene are MNHEY and SVGEGT. CDR3 length equals 13 residues. The CDR3 sequence: CASRGTGAGELFF. The CDR3, as DNA: TGTGCCAGCAGAGGGACAGGGGCCGGGGAGCTGTTTTTT.

This clonotype was detected many times. The chain recombines TRBV10-3 with TRBJ2-4; TRBD2 matches at 8 bases. Losses at the gene ends were 6 bases for V and 8 bases for J; bases not matched to a gene: 9. CDR1 ENHRY and CDR2 SYGVKD come from the germline V gene. CDR3 length: 14 residues. For the CDR3, the DNA is TGTGCCATCAGCATGGGACTAGATGGGGACATTCAGTACTTC. As protein: CAISMGLDGDIQYF.

Ten or more counts support this clonotype. J is TRBJ1-2 and V is TRBV12-3 or TRBV12-4; the D is unclear. This CDR3 is built from 12 residues. The V gene lost 6 bases and the J gene lost 2 bases, with 7 bases spanning the gap. The chain's CDR3 is CASSPINYGYTF. The CDR3 DNA reads as TGTGCCAGCAGCCCTATAAACTATGGCTACACCTTC.